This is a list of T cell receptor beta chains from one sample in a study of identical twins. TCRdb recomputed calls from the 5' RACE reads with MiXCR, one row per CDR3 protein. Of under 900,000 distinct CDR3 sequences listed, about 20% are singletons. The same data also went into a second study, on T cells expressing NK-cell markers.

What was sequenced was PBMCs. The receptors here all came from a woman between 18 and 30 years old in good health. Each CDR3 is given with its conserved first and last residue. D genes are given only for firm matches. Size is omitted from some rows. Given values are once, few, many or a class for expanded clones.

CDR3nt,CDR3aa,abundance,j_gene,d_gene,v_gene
TGTGCCATCAGCAGTTGGGGCTCGAACACCGGGGAGCTGTTTTTT,CAISSWGSNTGELFF,.,TRBJ2-2,.,TRBV10-3
TGTGCCAGCAGTTTGGGCGAAGAGGTTCTTGAGCAGTTCTTC,CASSLGEEVLEQFF,few,TRBJ2-1,.,TRBV12-3/TRBV12-4
TGCGCCAGCAGCGGGGATCCACAATATGAGCAGTACTTC,CASSGDPQYEQYF,.,TRBJ2-7,.,TRBV5-1
TGCGCCAGCAGCTTATCCGTGGACAGGGCGGGGTATTTT,CASSLSVDRAGYF,few,TRBJ2-3,TRBD1,TRBV5-1
TGTGCCAGCAGTTTACGGTACACCGGGGAGCTGTTTTTT,CASSLRYTGELFF,.,TRBJ2-2,.,TRBV28
TGTGCCACCCTGGGGACCTCTAACTATGGCTACACCTTC,CATLGTSNYGYTF,few,TRBJ1-2,.,TRBV12-3/TRBV12-4
TGTGCCAGCAGTCCCCCGGGACAGGACACAGATACGCAGTATTTT,CASSPPGQDTDTQYF,few,TRBJ2-3,TRBD1,TRBV12-3/TRBV12-4
TGCAGTGCTAGTTTCTTGGGCGGGGGCACAGATACGCAGTATTTT,CSASFLGGGTDTQYF,.,TRBJ2-3,.,TRBV20-1
TGTGCCAGCTCAAGTAGACAGCGCCTCCCCTACGAGCAGTACTTC,CASSSRQRLPYEQYF,few,TRBJ2-7,.,TRBV18
TGCGCCAGCAGCTTGGGACTAGCAACCAATACGCAGTATTTT,CASSLGLATNTQYF,few,TRBJ2-3,TRBD2,TRBV5-1
TGTGCCAGCAGCGCCCCCCCGGGACACCTTAACACTGAAGCTTTCTTT,CASSAPPGHLNTEAFF,few,TRBJ1-1,.,TRBV9
TGTGCCAGCAACAGACAGGGAACCTACGAGCAGTACTTC,CASNRQGTYEQYF,.,TRBJ2-7,TRBD1,TRBV7-2
TGTGCCACCAGCGGGCCCCGGGGGGGGAACACTGAAGCTTTCTTT,CATSGPRGGNTEAFF,few,TRBJ1-1,.,TRBV15
TGTGCCAGCAGCTCCAGCCCAACCGGGGAGCTGTTTTTT,CASSSSPTGELFF,.,TRBJ2-2,.,TRBV7-3
TGTGCCAGCAGCTTCCGGGACGTTACCTACGAGCAGTACTTC,CASSFRDVTYEQYF,.,TRBJ2-7,.,TRBV7-2
TGTGCCAGCACCCCCAGCGGGAGATCCTACGAGCAGTACTTC,CASTPSGRSYEQYF,few,TRBJ2-7,TRBD2,TRBV12-3/TRBV12-4
TGCAGTGCTAGAGATCGACAGGACCTCACAGATACGCAGTATTTT,CSARDRQDLTDTQYF,.,TRBJ2-3,.,TRBV20-1
TGTGCCAGCAGCGCCCGAGGGGGGATTTGGGCGCCTGAAGCTTTCTTT,CASSARGGIWAPEAFF,.,TRBJ1-1,.,TRBV7-9
TGTGCCAGCAGCCGTACCGGGACGGCGGCTAACTATGGCTACACCTTC,CASSRTGTAANYGYTF,few,TRBJ1-2,.,TRBV3-1
TGCAGCGTTCCGACTAGCGGGGGGAGGAATGAGCAGTTCTTC,CSVPTSGGRNEQFF,few,TRBJ2-1,TRBD2,TRBV29-1
TGTGCCAGCAGCCCGGCCCGGGACAGCTATGGCTACACCTTC,CASSPARDSYGYTF,few,TRBJ1-2,TRBD1,TRBV12-3/TRBV12-4
TGTGCCATCAGGCCCACAGGGGACTATGGCTACACCTTC,CAIRPTGDYGYTF,once,TRBJ1-2,TRBD1,TRBV10-3
TGTGCCAGCTCACCCGTCTCCGGGACAGAGAACACTGAAGCTTTCTTT,CASSPVSGTENTEAFF,.,TRBJ1-1,TRBD1,TRBV18
TGCAGTGCTAGAGCTGGCAGTTCGGAAGAGACCCAGTACTTC,CSARAGSSEETQYF,.,TRBJ2-5,.,TRBV20-1
TGCGCCAGCAGCACAGACAGGGTTGGAAACACCATATATTTT,CASSTDRVGNTIYF,.,TRBJ1-3,TRBD1,TRBV5-1
TGTGCCTGCAGTATCACCCCCGGGGGCACTGAAGCTTTCTTT,CACSITPGGTEAFF,.,TRBJ1-1,.,TRBV6-1
TGTGCCATCAGGGCAGGAGCCTCTGGAAACACCATATATTTT,CAIRAGASGNTIYF,few,TRBJ1-3,.,TRBV10-3
TGCGCCAGCAGCAGGGCCATAGGGACAGCAGGGGAAAAACTGTTTTTT,CASSRAIGTAGEKLFF,.,TRBJ1-4,TRBD1,TRBV5-1
TGTGCCAGCAGCTCGACAGGCGTGAACACCGGGGAGCTGTTTTTT,CASSSTGVNTGELFF,.,TRBJ2-2,.,TRBV7-9
TGCAGTGCAATGAGCGGATTCCCATACAATGAGCAGTTCTTC,CSAMSGFPYNEQFF,.,TRBJ2-1,.,TRBV20-1
TGTGCCAGCAGCGACCGCACCGGGGAGCTGTTTTTT,CASSDRTGELFF,.,TRBJ2-2,.,TRBV9
TGCGCCAGCAGCTCAACAGGGGAGAGTGAAAAACTGTTTTTT,CASSSTGESEKLFF,.,TRBJ1-4,TRBD1,TRBV5-1
TGTGCCAGCTCGCCAATTCCTAGCGGCGGATACAATGAGCAGTTCTTC,CASSPIPSGGYNEQFF,few,TRBJ2-1,TRBD2,TRBV18
TGCGCCAGCAGCCGGGCCCATCGGGACAGACCCTACGAGCAGTACTTC,CASSRAHRDRPYEQYF,.,TRBJ2-7,TRBD1,TRBV5-1
TGTGCAAGTCGCTTAAACAGATCCTACGAGCAGTACTTC,CASRLNRSYEQYF,once,TRBJ2-7,.,TRBV12-2
TGTGCCAGCAGCGGACGAACTAGCGGGAGTTACCAAGAGACCCAGTACTTC,CASSGRTSGSYQETQYF,.,TRBJ2-5,TRBD2,TRBV7-2
TGTGCCAGCAGTCTTTACGGGCAGGGTCCTTATGGCTACACCTTC,CASSLYGQGPYGYTF,few,TRBJ1-2,.,TRBV6-1
TGTGCCAGCAGTGAAGATACGGCAGGGTTTGGCTACGAGCAGTACTTC,CASSEDTAGFGYEQYF,.,TRBJ2-7,.,TRBV2
TGTGCCAGCATAGGCAGGATGAACACTGAAGCTTTCTTT,CASIGRMNTEAFF,.,TRBJ1-1,.,TRBV6-1
TGTGCCAGCAGAGATCTTGGGACAGGGGGTAGCGGAGCTTTCTTT,CASRDLGTGGSGAFF,few,TRBJ1-1,TRBD1,TRBV12-3/TRBV12-4
TGTGCCAGCAGTTCGGAACCAGGGAAAGGCTACACCTTC,CASSSEPGKGYTF,few,TRBJ1-2,.,TRBV12-3/TRBV12-4
TGTGCTAGTGGTTTGGTACTTGTCGGAAACTTT,CASGLVLVGNF,few,TRBJ1-1,.,TRBV12-5
TGTGCCTCCCGAGGGGGAGGGAACACTGAAGCTTTCTTT,CASRGGGNTEAFF,many,TRBJ1-1,.,TRBV6-1
TGCGCCAGCAGCGCTTTGGGCCAGGGAGAGACCCAGTACTTC,CASSALGQGETQYF,.,TRBJ2-5,.,TRBV5-1
TGCGCCAGCAGCTTGGCTACAACTTGGACAGATACGCAGTATTTT,CASSLATTWTDTQYF,.,TRBJ2-3,.,TRBV5-1
TGTGCCAGCAGTTATTCTATCAGCTACTATGGCTACACCTTC,CASSYSISYYGYTF,.,TRBJ1-2,.,TRBV6-5
TGTGCCAGCAGTCGGGGCATAGCGGCAAATGAGCAGTTCTTC,CASSRGIAANEQFF,.,TRBJ2-1,.,TRBV12-3/TRBV12-4
TGTGCCAGCAGTTACACAGCGGGAGGGCCGTTCGAGCAGTACTTC,CASSYTAGGPFEQYF,.,TRBJ2-7,TRBD2,TRBV6-2/TRBV6-3
TGTGCCAGCAGTTTGAGGCGGGTAGGGGGGGTCGAGCAGTACTTC,CASSLRRVGGVEQYF,.,TRBJ2-7,.,TRBV7-8